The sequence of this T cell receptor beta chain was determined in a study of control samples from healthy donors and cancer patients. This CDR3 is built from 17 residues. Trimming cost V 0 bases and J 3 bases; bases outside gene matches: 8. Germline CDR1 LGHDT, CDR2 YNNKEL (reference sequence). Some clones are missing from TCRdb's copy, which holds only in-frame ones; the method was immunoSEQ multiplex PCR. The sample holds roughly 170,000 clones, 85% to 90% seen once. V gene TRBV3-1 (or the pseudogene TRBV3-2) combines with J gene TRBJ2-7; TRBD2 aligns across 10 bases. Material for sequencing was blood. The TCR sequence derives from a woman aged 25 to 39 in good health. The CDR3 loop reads CASSQEPLAGVIYEQYF. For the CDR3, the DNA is TGTGCCAGCAGCCAAGAACCCCTAGCGGGAGTCATCTACGAGCAGTACTTC.